One and the same sample provided the 17 T cell receptor beta chains below, sequenced in a study of T cells in Graves' hyperthyroidism and ophthalmopathy. Amplified regions were TCR beta CDR3 sequences from RNA transcripts. An initial round of RT-PCR targeting the TCR CDR3 relied on the HTBI primer set. From the multiplex PCR reads, TCRdb called clonotypes with MiXCR, one entry per CDR3 protein. The sample lists about 560,000 distinct CDR3 sequences, around 15% occurring once. Input material: blood. The origin of the receptors is a woman between 18 and 29 years old with Graves' hyperthyroidism.

This clonotype was counted ten times or more. The chain carries TRBV20-1 and TRBJ1-2; possibly TRBD1 for D (5 bases). V was cut by 4 bases and J by 0 bases, with 12 bases left in between. This CDR3 is built from 14 residues. Per the germline V gene, CDR1 is DFQATT and CDR2 is SNEGSKA (reference sequence). The CDR3 coding sequence is TGCAGTGCTAAAGGGGACCGTGCTAACTATGGCTACACCTTC. It specifies CSAKGDRANYGYTF.

This clonotype was counted many times. The CDR3 region is CATSEASGREQFF. The CDR3 coding sequence is TGTGCCACCAGTGAGGCTAGCGGCCGAGAGCAGTTCTTC. The rearrangement links TRBV24-1 to TRBJ2-1; 7 bases match TRBD2. Germline V gene data show CDR1 as KGHDR and CDR2 as SFDVKD. The ends lost 4 bases at V and 10 bases at J; junction bases unmatched: 6. The CDR3 length is 13 residues.

This clonotype was picked up a small number of times. V usage is TRBV19 and J usage is TRBJ2-5; 7 positions match TRBD1. Germline V lookup: CDR1 LNHDA, CDR2 SQIVND (reference sequence). Trimming took 8 bases from V and 5 from J; bases not matched to a gene: 11. The CDR3 spans 14 residues. DNA for the CDR3: TGTGCCAGTTCACAGACAGGGTCGCGGGAGACCCAGTACTTC. Protein product: CASSQTGSRETQYF.

This clonotype has just a few counts. The V call is TRBV11-2, the J call TRBJ2-5; perhaps D is TRBD1 or TRBD2 (5 bases each). The CDR3 covers 14 residues. The V and J ends lost 6 bases and 5 bases respectively, with 16 bases between them. CDR1 and CDR2 (germline): SGHAT, FQNNGV. DNA of the CDR3: TGTGCCAGCAGACAACCGGGACCGGAGGAGACCCAGTACTTC. Translation: CASRQPGPEETQYF.

The V and J genes are TRBV2 and TRBJ1-3; 7 bases are a match to TRBD1. Trimming removed 7 bases from V and 3 bases from J; junction bases left unmatched: 12. Looked up from germline, CDR1 is SNHLY and CDR2 is FYNNEI. The CDR3 runs to 16 residues. Written as DNA, the CDR3 is TGTGCCAGCACCAAACAGGGACAGAGACTTGGAAACACCATATATTTT. Translation: CASTKQGQRLGNTIYF.

This clonotype was seen a handful of times. The rearrangement links TRBV29-1 to TRBJ2-7; 9 bases line up with TRBD1. This CDR3 region has 11 residues. Per the germline V gene, CDR1 is SQVTM and CDR2 is ANQGSEA. CDR3 DNA sequence: TGCGCCGGGACAGGGTCTCGCGAGCAGTACTTC. It specifies CAGTGSREQYF.

The genes are TRBV7-9 and TRBJ2-7; D gene uncertain. CDR1 is SEHNR and CDR2 is FQNEAQ in the germline V gene (reference sequence). V lost 4 bases to trimming and J lost 5 bases, with 15 bases between them. The CDR3 runs to 14 residues. CDR3 DNA sequence: TGTGCCAGCAGCTCCGACCCCCCCCGCGACGAGCAGTACTTC. It is translated as CASSSDPPRDEQYF.

This clonotype has a count of ten or more. The chain recombines TRBV11-2 with TRBJ2-1, with 9 bases matching TRBD2. Looked up from germline, CDR1 is SGHAT and CDR2 is FQNNGV. The CDR3 contains 14 residues. The V gene end was trimmed by 0 bases and the J gene end by 10 bases; junction bases not matched to a gene: 4. The CDR3 reads CASSLELAGREQFF. The DNA for the CDR3 is TGTGCCAGCAGCTTAGAACTAGCGGGTCGGGAGCAGTTCTTC.

This chain connects TRBV2 to TRBJ2-5; D perhaps matches TRBD2 (5 bases). The CDR3 has 15 residues. Per the germline V gene, CDR1 is SNHLY and CDR2 is FYNNEI. Trimming took off 5 bases at V and 7 bases at J, with 20 bases between the two ends. CDR3 sequence (DNA): TGTGCCAGCAGTTCCGGGCCTAGCCCGGGGTGGACCCAGTACTTC. It translates to CASSSGPSPGWTQYF.

The gene calls are TRBV7-9 and TRBJ2-7; a possible D gene is TRBD1 (6 bases). The CDR3 has 15 amino acids. Looked up from germline, CDR1 is SEHNR and CDR2 is FQNEAQ (reference sequence). The V end lost 5 bases, the J end lost 2 bases, and 16 bases lay between the germline ends. The chain's CDR3 is CASSALAQGTYEQYF. The CDR3 region has the DNA TGTGCCAGCAGCGCCTTGGCACAGGGCACCTACGAGCAGTACTTC.

The table lists this clonotype with many counts. The chain combines TRBV7-2 with TRBJ2-1; 9 positions match TRBD2. The V gene end was trimmed by 5 bases and the J gene end by 5 bases; junction bases not matched to a gene: 13. Germline CDR1 is SGHTA and CDR2 is FQGNSA. This CDR3 has 17 amino acids. CDR3 in amino acids: CASSKRVWASGNNEQFF. CDR3 DNA: TGTGCCAGCAGCAAGAGGGTTTGGGCTAGCGGGAACAATGAGCAGTTCTTC.

This clonotype was found many times. The chain recombines TRBV12-3 or TRBV12-4 with TRBJ1-5; weak D call: TRBD1 (6 bases). Trimming took 7 bases from V and 0 from J, leaving 22 bases between them. This CDR3 has 18 residues. The CDR3 spells CASTDGTFDGYSNQPQHF. CDR3 sequence (DNA): TGTGCCAGCACTGACGGGACATTCGATGGATATAGCAATCAGCCCCAGCATTTT.

This clonotype was seen many times. The rearrangement uses TRBV20-1 and TRBJ2-1; tentatively, D is TRBD1 (6 bases). The CDR3 consists of 16 residues. V was trimmed by 5 bases and J by 0 bases, leaving 17 bases between them. In germline, CDR1 is DFQATT, CDR2 SNEGSKA (reference sequence). This CDR3 reads CSACDRKKSSYNEQFF. The CDR3 DNA reads as TGCAGTGCTTGCGACAGGAAGAAGAGCTCCTACAATGAGCAGTTCTTC.

This clonotype was recorded many times. The chain uses TRBV28 and TRBJ1-1, with a tentative D call TRBD1 (6 bases). This CDR3 is 17 amino acids long. CDR1 and CDR2 from the germline V gene are MDHEN and SYDVKM. Trimming pared 1 base from V and 4 bases from J, leaving 19 bases between. DNA for the CDR3: TGTGCCAGCAGTTTATACAGGGTGGGTCTCGGTGGCACTGAAGCTTTCTTT. Encoded protein: CASSLYRVGLGGTEAFF.

This clonotype was counted a few times. The rearrangement uses TRBV19 and TRBJ1-1; D unclear. The germline V gene encodes CDR1 LNHDA and CDR2 SQIVND (reference sequence). Deletions cut 2 bases from V and 2 bases from J, with 6 bases between. The CDR3 sequence is 13 residues long. CDR3 region: CASSINKNTEAFF. The CDR3 bases are TGTGCCAGTAGTATAAACAAAAACACTGAAGCTTTCTTT.

In its sample, this clonotype was seen a few times. J is TRBJ2-7 and V is TRBV11-3; TRBD1 aligns across 7 bases. With V trimmed by 1 base and J by 1 base, 4 bases remained unmatched. This CDR3 comprises 15 residues. Germline loops: CDR1 SGHNT, CDR2 YENEEA. The CDR3 is CASSLATGLSYEQYF. In DNA, the CDR3 is TGTGCCAGCAGCTTAGCGACAGGGTTATCCTACGAGCAGTACTTC.

The chain joins TRBV20-1 to TRBJ2-7, with D unclear. The CDR3 is 14 residues long. Germline CDR1 DFQATT, CDR2 SNEGSKA (reference sequence). V gave up 3 bases and J gave up 1 base, with 13 bases separating them. The CDR3: CSASGRQESYEQYF. CDR3 nucleotide sequence: TGCAGTGCTAGTGGCAGGCAGGAGTCCTACGAGCAGTACTTC.